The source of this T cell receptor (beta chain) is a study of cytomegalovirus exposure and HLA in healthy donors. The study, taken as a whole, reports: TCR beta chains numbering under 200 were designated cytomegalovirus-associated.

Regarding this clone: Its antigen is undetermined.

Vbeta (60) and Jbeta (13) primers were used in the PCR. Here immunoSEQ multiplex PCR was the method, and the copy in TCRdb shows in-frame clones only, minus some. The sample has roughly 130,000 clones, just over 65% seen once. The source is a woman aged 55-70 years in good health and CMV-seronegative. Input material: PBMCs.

CDR3 DNA sequence: TGTGCCAGCAGCTTCTCCCACGGGAGTTACACCGGGGAGCTGTTTTTT. Protein product: CASSFSHGSYTGELFF. The V gene is TRBV5-8, the J gene TRBJ2-2, with D possibly being TRBD2 (6 bases). Germline CDR1 SGHTS, CDR2 YDEGEE. CDR3 size: 16 residues. V lost 2 bases and J 3 bases, leaving 14 bases between the germline ends. The full variable domain, in which reference TRBV5-8 and TRBJ2-2 provide the parts outside the CDR3, is EAGVTQSPTHLIKTRGQQATLRCSPISGHTSVYWYQQALGLGLQFLLWYDEGEERNRGNFPPRFSGRQFPNYSSELNVNALELEDSALYLCASSFSHGSYTGELFFGEGSRLTVL.